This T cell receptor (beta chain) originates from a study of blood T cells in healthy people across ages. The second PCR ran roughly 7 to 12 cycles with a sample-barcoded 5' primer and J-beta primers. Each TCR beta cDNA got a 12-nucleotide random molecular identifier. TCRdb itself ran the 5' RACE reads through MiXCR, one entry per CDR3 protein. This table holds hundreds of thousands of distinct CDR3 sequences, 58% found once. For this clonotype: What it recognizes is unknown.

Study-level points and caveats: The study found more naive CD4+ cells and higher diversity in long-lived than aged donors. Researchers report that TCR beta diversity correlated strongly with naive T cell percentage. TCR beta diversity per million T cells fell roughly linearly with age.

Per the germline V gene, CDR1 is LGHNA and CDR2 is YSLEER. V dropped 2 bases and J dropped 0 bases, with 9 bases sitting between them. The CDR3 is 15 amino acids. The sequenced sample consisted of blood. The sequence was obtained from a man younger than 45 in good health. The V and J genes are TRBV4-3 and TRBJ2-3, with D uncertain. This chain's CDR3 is CASSQQLPSTDTQYF. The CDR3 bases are TGCGCCAGCAGCCAACAGCTGCCTAGCACAGATACGCAGTATTTT.